These 25 T cell receptor beta chains were sequenced from one sample in a study of graft-versus-host responses after intestinal transplantation. Using immunoSEQ multiplex PCR, the repertoire was profiled, and TCRdb retains in-frame clones only, with some absent. This sample has about 12,000 clones, with around 30% found just once. The authors seeded some 200,000 CFSE-labeled responder cells together with some 200,000 irradiated stimulator cells tagged with violet dye. The sequenced sample was alloreactive CD8+ T cells from a mixed lymphocyte reaction culture, obtained before intestinal transplant. Subset given: CFSE-low proliferating T cells sorted from roughly 6-day pre-transplant mixed lymphocyte reaction (GvH or HvG direction). The origin of the receptors is a human patient who received an intestinal transplant.

This clone has just a few counts. A much larger clone lies one base from this, so it may be a read error. J is TRBJ2-7 and V is TRBV4-2; TRBD2 is a possible D gene (5 bases). The CDR3 spans 16 residues. Germline CDR1 and CDR2: LGHNA and YNFKEQ. Trimming shortened V by 0 bases and J by 2 bases, and 14 bases separated the two germline ends. CDR3: CASSQDSTGITYEQYF. The CDR3 DNA sequence: TGTGCCAGCAGCCAAGACTCCACCGGGATCACCTACGAGCAGTACTTC.

The table lists this clone with a few counts. The rearrangement joins TRBV5-6 to TRBJ1-1; D ambiguous. V shed 0 bases and J shed 8 bases, with 5 bases lying between them. The CDR3 covers 11 residues. Germline loops: CDR1 SGHDT, CDR2 YYEEEE. The CDR3 DNA reads TGTGCCAGCAGCTTGGGCCTAGAAGCTTTCTTT. It yields the protein CASSLGLEAFF.

The V call is TRBV4-1, the J call TRBJ1-1; TRBD1 agrees at 11 bases. Trimming took 4 bases from V and 9 from J; bases not matched to a gene: 4. Germline V gives CDR1 MGHRA, CDR2 YSYEKL. The length of the CDR3 is 13 residues. The CDR3 nucleotides read TGCGCCAGCAGCCTCCGGGACAGGGGGAAAGCTTTCTTT. Its protein is CASSLRDRGKAFF.

V usage is TRBV5-1 and J usage is TRBJ1-1; 8 nucleotides line up with TRBD1. CDR3 length: 14 residues. V was pared by 4 bases and J by 1 base, with 3 bases of the junction left unmatched. Per germline, CDR1 SGHRS and CDR2 YFSETQ. CDR3 protein: CASSAGTGNTEAFF. The CDR3 region has the DNA TGCGCCAGCAGCGCCGGGACAGGGAACACTGAAGCTTTCTTT.

J is TRBJ2-1 and V is TRBV7-9; weak D call: TRBD2 (5 bases). The CDR3 is 13 residues long. Per the germline V gene, CDR1 is SEHNR and CDR2 is FQNEAQ (reference sequence). Trimming removed 2 bases at V and 9 bases at J, with 11 bases between. The DNA for the CDR3 is TGTGCCAGCAGCTTAAACGGGCTAGCTGAGCAGTTCTTC. As protein: CASSLNGLAEQFF.

This clone turned up a few times. The chain carries TRBV28 and TRBJ2-3; 7 nucleotides align to TRBD1. With V trimmed by 2 bases and J by 5 bases, 10 bases remained unmatched. From germline, CDR1 is MDHEN and CDR2 SYDVKM. The CDR3 is made up of 16 amino acids. The CDR3 DNA is TGTGCCAGCAGTTTAGTTCGGCCAGGGGACAGAGATACGCAGTATTTT. Protein sequence: CASSLVRPGDRDTQYF.

The chain couples TRBV27 to TRBJ2-7; 7 positions match TRBD1. With 5 bases clipped from V and 2 bases from J, the junction kept 6 bases outside the gene matches. CDR3 size: 14 residues. The germline V gene encodes CDR1 MNHEY and CDR2 SMNVEV (reference sequence). The CDR3 DNA follows: TGTGCCAGCAGTCCTTGGACAGGCCCCTACGAGCAGTACTTC. Translation gives CASSPWTGPYEQYF.

The rearrangement links TRBV27 to TRBJ2-7, with unresolved D. The length of the CDR3 is 12 residues. Germline CDR1 reads MNHEY; CDR2 reads SMNVEV (reference sequence). V lost 5 bases, J lost 2 bases, and 7 bases lay in between. The CDR3 bases are TGTGCCAGCAGTGCGGTCGCCTACGAGCAGTACTTC. Translated, it gives CASSAVAYEQYF.

V is TRBV11-1 and J is TRBJ2-7; 11 bases map to TRBD1. The CDR3 is 14 residues long. CDR1 is SGHAT, CDR2 FQDESV, per germline (reference sequence). V dropped 5 bases and J dropped 3; count of bases not matched to a gene: 3. This CDR3 reads CASSPGTGGYEQYF. Here the CDR3 DNA reads TGTGCCAGCAGCCCCGGGACAGGGGGCTACGAGCAGTACTTC. Variable domain in full (rest from reference TRBV11-1 and TRBJ2-7): EAEVAQSPRYKITEKSQAVAFWCDPISGHATLYWYRQILGQGPELLVQFQDESVVDDSQLPKDRFSAERLKGVDSTLKIQPAELGDSAMYLCASSPGTGGYEQYFGPGTRLTVT.

The J gene is TRBJ2-7, the V gene TRBV5-4; TRBD1 matches at 9 bases. Per germline, CDR1 SGHNT and CDR2 YYREEE (reference sequence). The CDR3 consists of 14 residues. Trimming removed 4 bases from V and 6 bases from J; junction bases left unmatched: 8. The CDR3 nucleotides are TGTGCCAGCAGCGCCGGGACAGGGATCTTCGAGCAGTACTTC. The encoded protein is CASSAGTGIFEQYF.

This clone was recorded a few times. V gene TRBV9 combines with J gene TRBJ1-1; TRBD1 might be the D (6 bases). The germline gives CDR1 SGDLS, CDR2 YYNGEE. The CDR3 has 14 amino acids. V shed 3 bases and J shed 4 bases, with 13 bases lying between them. As DNA, the CDR3 is TGTGCCAGCAGCGCCTGGGGGGCCAGCACTGAAGCTTTCTTT. Its translation: CASSAWGASTEAFF.

This CDR3 reads CASSLTGSSYEQYF. The CDR3 DNA sequence: TGTGCCAGCAGTTTAACCGGTAGCTCCTACGAGCAGTACTTC. The chain recombines TRBV7-9 with TRBJ2-7; D is unresolved. This CDR3 comprises 14 residues. Trimming shortened V by 6 bases and J by 0 bases, and 12 bases separated the two germline ends. The V gene's germline CDR1 is SEHNR and CDR2 FQNEAQ (reference sequence).

The chain uses TRBV7-3 and TRBJ2-1; TRBD2 agrees at 7 bases. V shed 2 bases, J shed 9 bases, and the junction held 10 bases outside the gene matches. The CDR3 is 15 amino acids. The V gene's germline CDR1 is SGHTA and CDR2 FQGTGA. This CDR3 is CASSLGGRAYSEQFF. CDR3 nucleotide sequence: TGTGCCAGCAGCTTAGGGGGGAGGGCCTATAGTGAGCAGTTCTTC.

The chain links TRBV19 to TRBJ1-1, with D unclear. This CDR3 has 13 residues. V was clipped by 2 bases and J by 3 bases, with 7 bases between them. CDR1 and CDR2 from the germline V gene are LNHDA and SQIVND (reference sequence). For the CDR3, the DNA is TGTGCCAGTAGTATACTGACCGACACTGAAGCTTTCTTT. Its translation is CASSILTDTEAFF.

J is TRBJ2-7 and V is TRBV9; D not resolved. Germline V lookup: CDR1 SGDLS, CDR2 YYNGEE. There are 14 residues in the CDR3. Between the trimmed V and J ends, which lost 0 bases and 0 bases, there was a span of 7 bases. CDR3 in DNA: TGTGCCAGCAGCGTAGGTAAAAGCTCCTACGAGCAGTACTTC. It yields the protein CASSVGKSSYEQYF.

This clone is termed medium-sized. The rearrangement joins TRBV9 to TRBJ1-2; a possible D gene is TRBD1 (6 bases). Germline V lookup: CDR1 SGDLS, CDR2 YYNGEE. The germline V and J ends were trimmed by 2 bases and 3 bases, with 11 bases remaining between them. CDR3 length: 14 amino acids. The CDR3 DNA reads as TGTGCCAGCAGCGTCAACAGGGAGGACTATGGCTACACCTTC. Translated: CASSVNREDYGYTF.

The DNA of the CDR3 is TGTGCCAGCAGCCCGGGACTAGGAGAGCCCTACAATGAGCAGTTCTTC. It encodes CASSPGLGEPYNEQFF. The rearrangement joins TRBV7-6 to TRBJ2-1; 8 bases align to TRBD2. The CDR3 loop spans 16 amino acids. The trim removed 5 bases at V and 2 bases at J, leaving 8 bases unmatched. Germline V gene sequence: CDR1 SGHVS, CDR2 FNYEAQ.

The chain recombines TRBV28 with TRBJ2-7, with 7 bases aligning to TRBD2. The CDR3 extends over 16 amino acids. The J segment lost 2 bases and the V segment lost 6 bases, leaving 13 bases of the junction unmatched. The germline V gene has CDR1 MDHEN and CDR2 SYDVKM. The CDR3 bases are TGTGCCAGCAGGACAGCGGGACTGAATGGCCCCTACGAGCAGTACTTC. Its protein is CASRTAGLNGPYEQYF.

The chain uses TRBV5-4 and TRBJ1-1, with D possibly TRBD1 on 5 matching bases. The CDR3 length is 15 residues. Germline V gene sequence: CDR1 SGHNT, CDR2 YYREEE (reference sequence). V was shortened by 4 bases and J by 1 base, with 14 bases between the two germline ends. The CDR3 here is CASSLEPGENTEAFF. CDR3 DNA: TGTGCCAGCAGCCTCGAGCCGGGGGAGAACACTGAAGCTTTCTTT.

CDR3 region: CASSWGQGEWEQYF. In nucleotides, the CDR3 is TGTGCCAGCAGTTGGGGACAGGGAGAGTGGGAGCAGTACTTC. The chain links TRBV27 to TRBJ2-7, with 9 bases that match TRBD1. The trim removed 4 bases at V and 7 bases at J, leaving 8 bases unmatched. CDR1 MNHEY and CDR2 SMNVEV come from the germline V gene (reference sequence). The CDR3 is 14 amino acids.

The chain has TRBV5-1 and TRBJ2-7; D is possibly TRBD2 (6 bases). CDR1 is SGHRS and CDR2 is YFSETQ in the germline V gene. The V end was cut by 4 bases, the J end by 4 bases, with 12 bases between. The CDR3 is 13 residues long. For the CDR3, the DNA is TGCGCCAGCAGCATGGAGGGCCCTTACGAGCAGTACTTC. Amino acids: CASSMEGPYEQYF. Full variable domain (remainder filled in from reference TRBV5-1 and TRBJ2-7): KAGVTQTPRYLIKTRGQQVTLSCSPISGHRSVSWYQQTPGQGLQFLFEYFSETQRNKGNFPGRFSGRQFSNSRSEMNVSTLELGDSALYLCASSMEGPYEQYFGPGTRLTVT.

In its sample, this clone was seen a few times. V is TRBV4-1 and J is TRBJ1-4; D remains ambiguous. Trimming pared 0 bases from V and 6 bases from J, leaving 17 bases between. The CDR3 consists of 17 residues. CDR1 and CDR2 (germline): MGHRA, YSYEKL. The CDR3 protein is CASSQDIRASFHEKLFF. The CDR3 bases are TGCGCCAGCAGCCAAGATATAAGGGCTTCTTTTCATGAAAAACTGTTTTTT.

This chain connects TRBV7-6 to TRBJ2-6, with D unresolved. The V and J ends lost 1 base and 2 bases respectively, with 3 bases between them. The CDR3 spans 14 residues. In germline, CDR1 is SGHVS, CDR2 FNYEAQ. CDR3 loop: CASSLGAGANVLTF. The CDR3 DNA is TGTGCCAGCAGCTTAGGGGCTGGGGCCAACGTCCTGACTTTC.

The genes are TRBV4-3 and TRBJ2-7, with D tentatively TRBD1 (5 bases). This CDR3 contains 13 residues. The V end was cut by 1 base, the J end by 4 bases, with 8 bases between. Germline V gives CDR1 LGHNA, CDR2 YSLEER. The CDR3: CASSQVQGYEQYF. The CDR3 DNA sequence: TGCGCCAGCAGCCAAGTTCAGGGATACGAGCAGTACTTC.

The V and J genes are TRBV28 and TRBJ1-5, with TRBD1 as a possible D gene (6 bases). V dropped 2 bases and J dropped 3 bases, with 11 bases sitting between them. This CDR3 is built from 15 residues. The germline CDR1 and CDR2 sequences are MDHEN and SYDVKM. The CDR3 spells CASSLVQGLNQPQHF. The CDR3 region has the DNA TGTGCCAGCAGTTTAGTACAGGGCCTCAATCAGCCCCAGCATTTT. The full variable domain, completed using reference TRBV28 and TRBJ1-5, is DVKVTQSSRYLVKRTGEKVFLECVQDMDHENMFWYRQDPGLGLRLIYFSYDVKMKEKGDIPEGYSVSREKKERFSLILESASTNQTSMYLCASSLVQGLNQPQHFGDGTRLSIL.